Listed below are T cell receptor beta chains from one sample, sequenced in a study of shared clonotypes between healthy human individuals. Profiled with immunoSEQ multiplex PCR; TCRdb holds only in-frame clones, not every one. This table holds some 2,000,000 clones, roughly 94% found once. Sequencing was performed on naive CD8+ T cells sorted from blood. The receptor source for this set is a man between 18 and 35 years old in good health. Both conserved end residues are part of each CDR3. A D gene is named only where the DNA matches it firmly. Some rows mark clone size as missing; the rest say once, few, many or name a class of expanded clone.

abundance	d_gene	j_gene	v_gene	CDR3nt	CDR3aa
-	-	TRBJ1-3	TRBV4-1	TGCGCCAGCAGCCAATCGACGGGAGGTTATGGAAACACCATATATTTT	CASSQSTGGYGNTIYF
-	-	TRBJ1-2	TRBV10-2	TGCGCCAGCAGTCCGACAGCTAACTATGGCTACACCTTC	CASSPTANYGYTF
-	-	TRBJ2-5	TRBV27	TGTGCCAGCAGTCCACTAGGTTGGGGGCTCGAGACCCAGTACTTC	CASSPLGWGLETQYF
-	-	TRBJ2-1	TRBV9	TGTGCCAGCAGCGTAGGAGGGTTCGATGAGCAGTTCTTC	CASSVGGFDEQFF
-	-	TRBJ2-3	TRBV2	TGTGCCAGCAGAATAGGTGCGGGAAGGAGGGATACGCAGTATTTT	CASRIGAGRRDTQYF
-	TRBD1	TRBJ2-7	TRBV15	TGTGCCACCAGCGCTTCAAAGACAGGGGCGCTACACGAGCAGTACTTC	CATSASKTGALHEQYF
-	-	TRBJ2-2	TRBV28	TGTGCCAGCAGCCGCGGGTGGGCCGGGGAGCTGTTTTTT	CASSRGWAGELFF
once	TRBD1	TRBJ2-5	TRBV7-9	TGTGCCAGCAGCTTAGAAGGGACAGGGGTTGTAGAGACCCAGTACTTC	CASSLEGTGVVETQYF
-	-	TRBJ2-7	TRBV6-5	TGTGCCAGCAGTTACGGGACGGGTCCCTTATCCTACGAGCAGTACTTC	CASSYGTGPLSYEQYF
-	-	TRBJ2-7	TRBV27	TGTGCCAGCAGTTTGGGGGTCAGCTCCTACGAGCAGTACTTC	CASSLGVSSYEQYF
-	TRBD2	TRBJ2-1	TRBV7-2	TGTGCCAGCAGCTTAGCGGGACTAGCGGAGGAGGATAACAATGAGCAGTTCTTC	CASSLAGLAEEDNNEQFF
-	TRBD2	TRBJ2-2	TRBV13	TGTGCCAGCAGCTTAGAGCTAGCGGGAACCGGGGAGCTGTTTTTT	CASSLELAGTGELFF
-	TRBD2	TRBJ2-2	TRBV2	TGTGCCAGCAAGACCGGGCTAGCGGGGAACACCGGGGAGCTGTTTTTT	CASKTGLAGNTGELFF
once	TRBD1	TRBJ1-1	TRBV15	TGTGCCACCAGCAGCGACAGGGGGGTGAACACTGAAGCTTTCTTT	CATSSDRGVNTEAFF
-	-	TRBJ2-3	TRBV9	TGTGCCAGCAGCGTAGTGAGCGGGCCCACAGATACGCAGTATTTT	CASSVVSGPTDTQYF